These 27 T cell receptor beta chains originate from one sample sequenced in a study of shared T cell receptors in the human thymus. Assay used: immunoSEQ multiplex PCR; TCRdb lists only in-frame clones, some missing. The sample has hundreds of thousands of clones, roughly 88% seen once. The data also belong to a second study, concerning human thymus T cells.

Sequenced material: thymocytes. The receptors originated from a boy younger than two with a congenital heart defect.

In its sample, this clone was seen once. This CDR3 is CASSSRDSGSSYEQYF. The CDR3 DNA reads as TGTGCCAGCAGCTCTCGTGATAGCGGAAGCTCCTACGAGCAGTACTTC. The chain carries TRBV7-3 and TRBJ2-7; tentatively, D is TRBD2 (6 bases). The length of the CDR3 is 16 residues. CDR1 is SGHTA and CDR2 is FQGTGA in the germline V gene. V lost 4 bases and J lost 0, with 16 bases in between.

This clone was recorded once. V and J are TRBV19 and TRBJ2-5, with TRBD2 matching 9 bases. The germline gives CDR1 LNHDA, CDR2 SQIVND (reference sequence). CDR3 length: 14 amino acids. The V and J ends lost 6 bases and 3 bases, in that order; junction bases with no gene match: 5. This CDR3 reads CASSNRTSEETQYF. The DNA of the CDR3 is TGTGCCAGTAGCAACCGGACTAGCGAAGAGACCCAGTACTTC.

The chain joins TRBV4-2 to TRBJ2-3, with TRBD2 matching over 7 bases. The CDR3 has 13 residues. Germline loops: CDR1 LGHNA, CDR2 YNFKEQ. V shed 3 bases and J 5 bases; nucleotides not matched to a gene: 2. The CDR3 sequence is CASSQGGLDTQYF. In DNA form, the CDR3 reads TGTGCCAGCAGCCAGGGGGGGTTAGATACGCAGTATTTT.

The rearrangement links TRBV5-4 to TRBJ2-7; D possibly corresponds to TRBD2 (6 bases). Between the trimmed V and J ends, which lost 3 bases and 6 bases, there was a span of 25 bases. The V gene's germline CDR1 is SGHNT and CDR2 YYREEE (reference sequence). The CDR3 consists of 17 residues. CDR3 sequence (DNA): TGTGCCAGCAGCTCCTATGTTTGGCGGGAAGGCGGAGGCGAGCAGTACTTC. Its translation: CASSSYVWREGGGEQYF. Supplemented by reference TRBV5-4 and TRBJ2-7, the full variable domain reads ETGVTQSPTHLIKTRGQQVTLRCSSQSGHNTVSWYQQALGQGPQFIFQYYREEENGRGNFPPRFSGLQFPNYSSELNVNALELDDSALYLCASSSYVWREGGGEQYFGPGTRLTVT.

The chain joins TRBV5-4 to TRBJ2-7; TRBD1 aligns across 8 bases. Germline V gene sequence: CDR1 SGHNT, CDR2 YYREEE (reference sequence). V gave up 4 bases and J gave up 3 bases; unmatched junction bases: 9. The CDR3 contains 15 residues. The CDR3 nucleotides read TGTGCCAGCAGCCCGGACAGGGCGGTAGTCTACGAGCAGTACTTC. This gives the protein CASSPDRAVVYEQYF.

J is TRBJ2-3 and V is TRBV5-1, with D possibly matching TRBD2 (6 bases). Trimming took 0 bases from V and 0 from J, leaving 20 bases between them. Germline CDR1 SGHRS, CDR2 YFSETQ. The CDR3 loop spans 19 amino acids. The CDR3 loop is CASSLGGLPSVLSTDTQYF. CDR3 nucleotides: TGCGCCAGCAGCTTGGGGGGACTCCCCTCTGTATTAAGCACAGATACGCAGTATTTT. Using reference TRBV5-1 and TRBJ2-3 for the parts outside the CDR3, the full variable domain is KAGVTQTPRYLIKTRGQQVTLSCSPISGHRSVSWYQQTPGQGLQFLFEYFSETQRNKGNFPGRFSGRQFSNSRSEMNVSTLELGDSALYLCASSLGGLPSVLSTDTQYFGPGTRLTVL.

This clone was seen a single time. The CDR3 DNA is TGTGCCAGCAGCAAACCGGGACTAGCGGGAGGAAACTACGAGCAGTACTTC. Translating gives CASSKPGLAGGNYEQYF. The chain recombines TRBV21-1 with TRBJ2-7; the listed D gene, TRBD2, was not tested against the DNA. TRBV21-1 is a pseudogene locus. This CDR3 spans 17 amino acids.

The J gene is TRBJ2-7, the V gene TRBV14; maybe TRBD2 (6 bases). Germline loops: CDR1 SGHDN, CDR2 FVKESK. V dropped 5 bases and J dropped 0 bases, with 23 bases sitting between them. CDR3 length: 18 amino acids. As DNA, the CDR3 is TGTGCCAGCAGCAAAGGAGGACTACCCGGGGAGCCCTCCTACGAGCAGTACTTC. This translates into CASSKGGLPGEPSYEQYF.

The CDR3 loop reads CASSSGTSSPPTLRNIQYF. CDR3 nucleotides: TGCGCCAGCAGCTCCGGGACTAGTTCCCCACCCACCCTTCGGAACATTCAGTACTTC. The chain recombines TRBV5-1 with TRBJ2-4; 8 bases align to TRBD2. The V segment lost 3 bases and the J segment 7 bases; nucleotides outside the gene matches: 21. Germline V gene lookup returns CDR1 SGHRS and CDR2 YFSETQ. The CDR3 loop spans 19 amino acids.

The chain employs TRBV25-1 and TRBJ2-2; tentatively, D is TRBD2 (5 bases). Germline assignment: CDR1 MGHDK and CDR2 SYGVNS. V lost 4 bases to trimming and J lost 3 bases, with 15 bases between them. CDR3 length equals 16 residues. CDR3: CASSGAGRRDTGELFF. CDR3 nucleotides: TGTGCCAGCAGTGGGGCCGGAAGGCGGGACACCGGGGAGCTGTTTTTT.

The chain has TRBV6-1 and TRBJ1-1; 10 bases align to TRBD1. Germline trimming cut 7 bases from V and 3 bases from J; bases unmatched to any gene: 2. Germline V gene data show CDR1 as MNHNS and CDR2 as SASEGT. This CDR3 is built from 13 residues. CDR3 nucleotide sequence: TGTGCCAGCACCGGGACAGGGGACACTGAAGCTTTCTTT. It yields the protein CASTGTGDTEAFF.

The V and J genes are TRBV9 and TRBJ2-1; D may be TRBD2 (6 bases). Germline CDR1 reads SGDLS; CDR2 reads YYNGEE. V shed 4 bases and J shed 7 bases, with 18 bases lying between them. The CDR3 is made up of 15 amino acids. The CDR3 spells CASSLLGTALNEQFF. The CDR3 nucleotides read TGTGCCAGCAGCCTCCTCGGGACTGCCCTAAATGAGCAGTTCTTC.

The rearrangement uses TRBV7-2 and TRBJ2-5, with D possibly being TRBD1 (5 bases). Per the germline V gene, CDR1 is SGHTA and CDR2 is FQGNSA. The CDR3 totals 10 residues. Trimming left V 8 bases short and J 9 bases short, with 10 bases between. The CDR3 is CASFQGAQYF. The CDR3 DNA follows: TGTGCCAGCTTCCAAGGGGCCCAGTACTTC.

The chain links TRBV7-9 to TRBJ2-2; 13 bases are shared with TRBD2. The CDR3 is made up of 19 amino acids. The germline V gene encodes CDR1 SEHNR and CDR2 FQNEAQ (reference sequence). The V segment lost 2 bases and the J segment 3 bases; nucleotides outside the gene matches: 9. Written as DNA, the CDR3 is TGTGCCAGCAGCTTAACCCGGACTAGCGGGAGCACGGACACCGGGGAGCTGTTTTTT. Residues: CASSLTRTSGSTDTGELFF.

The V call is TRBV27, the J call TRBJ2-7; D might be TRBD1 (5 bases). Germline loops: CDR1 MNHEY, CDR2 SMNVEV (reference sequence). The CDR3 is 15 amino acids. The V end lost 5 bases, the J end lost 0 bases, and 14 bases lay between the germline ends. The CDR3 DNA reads TGTGCCAGCAGTCCTATCAGGGCTAGCTCCTACGAGCAGTACTTC. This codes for CASSPIRASSYEQYF.

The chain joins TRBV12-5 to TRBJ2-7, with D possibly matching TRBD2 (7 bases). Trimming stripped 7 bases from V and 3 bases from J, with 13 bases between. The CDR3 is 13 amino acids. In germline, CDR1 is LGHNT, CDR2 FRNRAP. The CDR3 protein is CASEGEGDYEQYF. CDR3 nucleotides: TGTGCTAGTGAAGGGGAGGGGGACTACGAGCAGTACTTC. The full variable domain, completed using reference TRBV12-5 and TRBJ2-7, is DARVTQTPRHKVTEMGQEVTMRCQPILGHNTVFWYRQTMMQGLELLAYFRNRAPLDDSGMPKDRFSAEMPDATLATLKIQPSEPRDSAVYFCASEGEGDYEQYFGPGTRLTVT.

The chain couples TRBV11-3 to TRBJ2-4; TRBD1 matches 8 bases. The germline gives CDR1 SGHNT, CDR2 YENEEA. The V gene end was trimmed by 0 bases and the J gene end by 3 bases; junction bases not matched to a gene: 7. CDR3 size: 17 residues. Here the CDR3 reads CASSLEGQGADKNIQYF. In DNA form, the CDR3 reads TGTGCCAGCAGCTTAGAGGGGCAGGGGGCCGACAAAAACATTCAGTACTTC.

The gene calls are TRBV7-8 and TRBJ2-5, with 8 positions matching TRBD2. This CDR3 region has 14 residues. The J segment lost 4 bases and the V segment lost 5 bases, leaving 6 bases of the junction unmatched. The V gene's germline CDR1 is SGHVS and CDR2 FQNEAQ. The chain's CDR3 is CASSLSGVPETQYF. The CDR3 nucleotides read TGTGCCAGCAGCCTTAGCGGGGTGCCAGAGACCCAGTACTTC.

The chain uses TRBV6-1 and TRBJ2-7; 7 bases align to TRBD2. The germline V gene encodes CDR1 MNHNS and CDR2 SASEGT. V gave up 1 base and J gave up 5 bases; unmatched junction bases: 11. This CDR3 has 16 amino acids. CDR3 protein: CASSEEFAGVNNEQYF. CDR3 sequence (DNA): TGTGCCAGCAGTGAAGAATTCGCGGGAGTAAACAACGAGCAGTACTTC.

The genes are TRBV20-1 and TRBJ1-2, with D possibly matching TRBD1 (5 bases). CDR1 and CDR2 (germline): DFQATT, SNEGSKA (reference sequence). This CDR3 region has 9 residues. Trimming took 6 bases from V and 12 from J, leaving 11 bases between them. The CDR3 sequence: CSARMGHTF. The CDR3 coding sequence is TGCAGTGCCAGGATGGGGCACACCTTC.

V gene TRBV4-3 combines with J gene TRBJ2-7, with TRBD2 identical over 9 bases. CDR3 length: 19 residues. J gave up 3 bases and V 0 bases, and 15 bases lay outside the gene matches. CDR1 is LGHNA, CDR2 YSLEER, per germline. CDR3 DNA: TGCGCCAGCAGCCAAGAGGTAGCGGGAGTAGAGGAGTGTGGCTACGAGCAGTACTTC. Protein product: CASSQEVAGVEECGYEQYF.

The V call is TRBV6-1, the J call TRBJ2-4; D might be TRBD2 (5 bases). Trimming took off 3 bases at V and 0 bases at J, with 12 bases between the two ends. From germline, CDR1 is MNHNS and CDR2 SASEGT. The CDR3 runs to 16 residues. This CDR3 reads CASSDRRVVAKNIQYF. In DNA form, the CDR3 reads TGTGCCAGCAGTGACAGGCGGGTTGTAGCCAAAAACATTCAGTACTTC.

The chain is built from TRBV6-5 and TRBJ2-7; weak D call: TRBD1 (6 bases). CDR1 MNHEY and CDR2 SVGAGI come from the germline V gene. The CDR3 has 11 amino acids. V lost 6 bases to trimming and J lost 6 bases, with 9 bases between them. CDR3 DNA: TGTGCCAGCAGACAACAGGGCGAGCAGTACTTC. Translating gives CASRQQGEQYF.

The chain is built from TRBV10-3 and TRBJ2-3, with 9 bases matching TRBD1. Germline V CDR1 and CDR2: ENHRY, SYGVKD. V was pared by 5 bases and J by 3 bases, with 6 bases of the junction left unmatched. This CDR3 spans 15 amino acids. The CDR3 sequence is CAISYRGRWTDTQYF. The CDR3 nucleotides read TGTGCCATCAGTTACAGGGGGCGATGGACAGATACGCAGTATTTT.

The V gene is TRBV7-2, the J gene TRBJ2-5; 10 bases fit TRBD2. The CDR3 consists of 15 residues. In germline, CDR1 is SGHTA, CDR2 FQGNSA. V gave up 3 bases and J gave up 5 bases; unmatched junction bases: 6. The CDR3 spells CASSFSTSGQETQYF. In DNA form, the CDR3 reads TGTGCCAGCAGCTTTTCGACTAGCGGGCAGGAGACCCAGTACTTC. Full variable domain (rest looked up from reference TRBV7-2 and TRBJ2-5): GAGVSQSPSNKVTEKGKDVELRCDPISGHTALYWYRQSLGQGLEFLIYFQGNSAPDKSGLPSDRFSAERTGGSVSTLTIQRTQQEDSAVYLCASSFSTSGQETQYFGPGTRLLVL.

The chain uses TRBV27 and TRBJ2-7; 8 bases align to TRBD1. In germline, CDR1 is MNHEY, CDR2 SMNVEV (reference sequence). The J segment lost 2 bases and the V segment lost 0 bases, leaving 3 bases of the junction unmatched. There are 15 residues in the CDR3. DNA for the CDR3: TGTGCCAGCAGTTTATCGGACAGGGCCCCCTACGAGCAGTACTTC. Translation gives CASSLSDRAPYEQYF.

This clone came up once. The CDR3 coding sequence is TGCGCCAGCAGCTTGGGGGCCGGGACAGCAATTTGGCAGTACTTC. Its protein product is CASSLGAGTAIWQYF. The chain carries TRBV5-1 and TRBJ2-7, with 7 bases fitting TRBD1. CDR1 SGHRS and CDR2 YFSETQ come from the germline V gene. The V gene end was trimmed by 0 bases and the J gene end by 9 bases; junction bases not matched to a gene: 12. The CDR3 has 15 amino acids.